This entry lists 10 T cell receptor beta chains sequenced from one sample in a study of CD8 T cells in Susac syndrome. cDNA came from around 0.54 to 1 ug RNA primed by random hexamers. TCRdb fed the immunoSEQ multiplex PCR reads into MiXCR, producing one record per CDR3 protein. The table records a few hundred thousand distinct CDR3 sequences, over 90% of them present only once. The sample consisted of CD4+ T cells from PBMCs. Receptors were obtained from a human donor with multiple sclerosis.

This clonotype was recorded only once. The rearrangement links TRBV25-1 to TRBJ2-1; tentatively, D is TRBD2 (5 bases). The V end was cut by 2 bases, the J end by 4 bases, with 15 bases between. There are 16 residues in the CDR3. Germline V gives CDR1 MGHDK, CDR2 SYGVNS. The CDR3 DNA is TGTGCCAGCAGTGAAGAGTGGAGGTCAGGATACAATGAGCAGTTCTTC. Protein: CASSEEWRSGYNEQFF.

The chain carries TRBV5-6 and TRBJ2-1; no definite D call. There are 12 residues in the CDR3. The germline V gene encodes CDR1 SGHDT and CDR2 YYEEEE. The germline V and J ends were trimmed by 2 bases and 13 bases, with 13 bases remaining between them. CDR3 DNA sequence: TGTGCCAGCAGCTTAGGGCGGTACCTCCAGTTCTTC. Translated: CASSLGRYLQFF. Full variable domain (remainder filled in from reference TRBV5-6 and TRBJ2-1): DAGVTQSPTHLIKTRGQQVTLRCSPKSGHDTVSWYQQALGQGPQFIFQYYEEEERQRGNFPDRFSGHQFPNYSSELNVNALLLGDSALYLCASSLGRYLQFFGPGTRLTVL.

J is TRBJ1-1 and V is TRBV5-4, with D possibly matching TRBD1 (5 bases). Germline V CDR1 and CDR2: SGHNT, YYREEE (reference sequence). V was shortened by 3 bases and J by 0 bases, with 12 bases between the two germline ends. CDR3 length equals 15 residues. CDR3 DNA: TGTGCCAGCAGCTCGTCCCGACAGCTGAACACTGAAGCTTTCTTT. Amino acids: CASSSSRQLNTEAFF.

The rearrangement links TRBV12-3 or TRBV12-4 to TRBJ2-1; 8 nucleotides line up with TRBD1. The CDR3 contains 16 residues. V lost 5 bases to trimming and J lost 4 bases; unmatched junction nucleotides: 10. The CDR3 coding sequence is TGTGCCAGCAGTGAGCTCAGGACAGGGAGATACAATGAGCAGTTCTTC. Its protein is CASSELRTGRYNEQFF.

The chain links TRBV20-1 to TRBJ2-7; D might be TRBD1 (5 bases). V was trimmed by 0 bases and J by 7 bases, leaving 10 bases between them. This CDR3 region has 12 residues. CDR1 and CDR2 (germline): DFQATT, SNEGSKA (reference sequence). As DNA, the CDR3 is TGCAGTGCTAGAGATAAGGGGCGGGAGCAGTACTTC. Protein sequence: CSARDKGREQYF.

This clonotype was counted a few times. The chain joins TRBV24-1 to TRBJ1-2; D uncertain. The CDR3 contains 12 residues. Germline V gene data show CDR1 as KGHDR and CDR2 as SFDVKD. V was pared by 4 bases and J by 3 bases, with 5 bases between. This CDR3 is CATSDSHYGYTF. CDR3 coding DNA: TGTGCCACCAGTGACAGCCACTATGGCTACACCTTC.

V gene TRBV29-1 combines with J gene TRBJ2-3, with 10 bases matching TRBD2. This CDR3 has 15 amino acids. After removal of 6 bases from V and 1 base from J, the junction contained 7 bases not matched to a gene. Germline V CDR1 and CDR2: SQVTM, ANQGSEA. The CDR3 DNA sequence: TGCAGCGTGGTGCCGCTAGCGGGAGGCACAGATACGCAGTATTTT. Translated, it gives CSVVPLAGGTDTQYF.

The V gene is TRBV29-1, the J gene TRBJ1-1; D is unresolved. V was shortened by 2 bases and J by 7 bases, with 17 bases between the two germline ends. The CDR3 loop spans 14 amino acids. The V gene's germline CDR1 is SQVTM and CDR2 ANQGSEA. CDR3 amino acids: CSVERAGRSNEAFF. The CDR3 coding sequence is TGCAGCGTTGAACGGGCCGGCAGAAGTAATGAAGCTTTCTTT.

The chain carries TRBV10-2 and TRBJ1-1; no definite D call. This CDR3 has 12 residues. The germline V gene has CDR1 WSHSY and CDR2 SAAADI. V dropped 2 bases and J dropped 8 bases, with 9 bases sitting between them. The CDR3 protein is CASSEQGQEAFF. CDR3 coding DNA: TGCGCCAGCAGTGAGCAAGGCCAGGAAGCTTTCTTT.

CDR3 sequence: CSARGRTGDGEKLFF. In DNA form, the CDR3 reads TGCAGTGCTAGAGGCAGAACGGGGGACGGTGAAAAACTGTTTTTT. The rearrangement uses TRBV20-1 and TRBJ1-4; D is perhaps TRBD1 (5 bases). Trimming shortened V by 1 base and J by 7 bases, and 16 bases separated the two germline ends. CDR1 and CDR2 (germline): DFQATT, SNEGSKA (reference sequence). This CDR3 contains 15 residues.